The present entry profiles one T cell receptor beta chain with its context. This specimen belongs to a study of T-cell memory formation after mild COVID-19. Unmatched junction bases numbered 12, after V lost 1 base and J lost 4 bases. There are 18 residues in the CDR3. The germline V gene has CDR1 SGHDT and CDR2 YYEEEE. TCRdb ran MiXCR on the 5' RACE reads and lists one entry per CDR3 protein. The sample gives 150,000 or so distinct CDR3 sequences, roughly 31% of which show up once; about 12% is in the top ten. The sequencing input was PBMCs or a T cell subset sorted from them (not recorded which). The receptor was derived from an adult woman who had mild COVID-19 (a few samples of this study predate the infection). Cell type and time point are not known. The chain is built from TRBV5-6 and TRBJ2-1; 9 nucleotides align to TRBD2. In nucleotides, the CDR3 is TGTGCCAGCAGCTTGTTGGCCGGGGCTAGCGGGATGTACAATGAGCAGTTCTTC. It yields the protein CASSLLAGASGMYNEQFF.